This entry lists 14 T cell receptor beta chains sequenced from one sample in a study of blood T cell repertoires in COVID-19. Method: immunoSEQ multiplex PCR; TCRdb's copy keeps in-frame clones and lacks some. The sample has roughly 250,000 clones, about four fifths seen once. Sample: peripheral blood. These receptors all stem from a person between 70 and 80 years old with COVID-19, enrolled during active disease.

CDR3 in DNA: TGTGCCAGCAGCTTGCAGCGGGGAGCCAAAAACATTCAGTACTTC. It codes for CASSLQRGAKNIQYF. The V gene is TRBV5-6, the J gene TRBJ2-4; TRBD2 agrees at 7 bases. Trimming removed 1 base from V and 0 bases from J; junction bases left unmatched: 1. CDR3 length: 15 amino acids. The germline gives CDR1 SGHDT, CDR2 YYEEEE.

This clone is a singleton in its sample. The chain carries TRBV6-2 or TRBV6-3 and TRBJ2-1; 9 bases align to TRBD1. This CDR3 is built from 18 residues. Germline values: CDR1 MNHEY, CDR2 SVGEGT. The J segment lost 3 bases and the V segment lost 2 bases, leaving 11 bases of the junction unmatched. The CDR3 here is CASSYLAGDRVGYNEQFF. CDR3 bases: TGTGCCAGCAGTTACCTCGCCGGGGACAGGGTGGGCTACAATGAGCAGTTCTTC.

V is TRBV15 and J is TRBJ2-4; 7 bases agree with TRBD1. The CDR3 is 21 residues long. The V segment lost 4 bases and the J segment 0 bases; nucleotides outside the gene matches: 21. The germline gives CDR1 LNHNV, CDR2 YYDKDF (reference sequence). The CDR3 sequence: CATSKRLIGTEVSEAKNIQYF. CDR3 nucleotides: TGTGCCACCAGCAAACGCCTAATAGGGACAGAAGTTTCGGAAGCCAAAAACATTCAGTACTTC.

The genes are TRBV7-3 and TRBJ2-1; 7 bases fit TRBD1. This CDR3 spans 19 amino acids. Per germline, CDR1 SGHTA and CDR2 FQGTGA. V gave up 5 bases and J gave up 5 bases; unmatched junction bases: 21. The CDR3: CASSAINRGRAARHNEQFF. The CDR3 nucleotides are TGTGCCAGCAGCGCCATAAACAGGGGACGAGCGGCGAGACACAATGAGCAGTTCTTC.

V usage is TRBV4-3 and J usage is TRBJ1-6, with TRBD1 identical over 7 bases. CDR1 and CDR2 from the germline V gene are LGHNA and YSLEER. V dropped 2 bases and J dropped 8; count of bases not matched to a gene: 6. This CDR3 contains 15 residues. CDR3 amino acids: CASSQYYRGDSPLHF. CDR3 coding DNA: TGCGCCAGCAGCCAATACTACAGGGGTGATTCACCCCTCCACTTT.

This clone was found a few times. The V call is TRBV5-4, the J call TRBJ1-3, with D possibly TRBD1 on 6 matching bases. Deletions cut 5 bases from V and 1 base from J, with 7 bases between. This CDR3 is 13 amino acids long. Germline V lookup: CDR1 SGHNT, CDR2 YYREEE (reference sequence). The CDR3 sequence: CASSTGSGNTIYF. CDR3 sequence (DNA): TGTGCCAGCAGTACAGGGTCTGGAAACACCATATATTTT.

V usage is TRBV4-3 and J usage is TRBJ1-4; possibly TRBD1 for D (6 bases). With 1 base removed from V and 2 bases from J, the gap between germline ends came to 11 bases. CDR1 and CDR2 from the germline V gene are LGHNA and YSLEER. The CDR3 sequence is 16 residues long. Written as DNA, the CDR3 is TGCGCCAGCAGCCAAGGGACAGCGTCGACTAATGAAAAACTGTTTTTT. Residues: CASSQGTASTNEKLFF.

The gene calls are TRBV12-5 and TRBJ2-1, with TRBD2 matching 10 bases. The CDR3 loop spans 15 amino acids. Germline CDR1 LGHNT, CDR2 FRNRAP. V lost 5 bases, J lost 5 bases, and 6 bases stayed unmatched. Here the CDR3 reads CASGRGTSANNEQFF. The CDR3 nucleotides read TGTGCTAGTGGTAGGGGGACTAGCGCAAACAATGAGCAGTTCTTC.

The chain uses TRBV6-6 and TRBJ1-5; a weak D match, TRBD1 (5 bases). V lost 9 bases and J 3 bases, leaving 21 bases between the germline ends. Looked up from germline, CDR1 is MNHNY and CDR2 is SVGAGI (reference sequence). The length of the CDR3 is 16 residues. CDR3 DNA sequence: TGTGCCAGTTACCCGTTGGGGCCGTCGTCCAATCAGCCCCAGCATTTT. Its protein is CASYPLGPSSNQPQHF.

The rearrangement joins TRBV28 to TRBJ1-5; 8 bases line up with TRBD1. Trimming at V came to 6 bases and at J to 2 bases, leaving 18 bases not matched to a gene. This CDR3 has 19 residues. Per germline, CDR1 MDHEN and CDR2 SYDVKM. CDR3 sequence (DNA): TGTGCCAGCAGCGCCTACCCGAGACAGGGGAGGATTGGCAATCAGCCCCAGCATTTT. Its protein product is CASSAYPRQGRIGNQPQHF.

V gene TRBV2 combines with J gene TRBJ2-7; tentatively, D is TRBD2 (5 bases). The V gene lost 5 bases and the J gene lost 5 bases, with 13 bases spanning the gap. CDR1 SNHLY and CDR2 FYNNEI come from the germline V gene. This CDR3 has 13 amino acids. As DNA, the CDR3 is TGTGCCAGCAGTTACGATAGCGATAACGAGCAGTACTTC. Its protein is CASSYDSDNEQYF.

This chain links TRBV10-3 with TRBJ2-7; TRBD1 matches at 9 bases. CDR3 length: 15 residues. The trim removed 0 bases at V and 3 bases at J, leaving 3 bases unmatched. Germline V gene lookup returns CDR1 ENHRY and CDR2 SYGVKD. The CDR3 is CAISESRTGDYEQYF. CDR3 coding DNA: TGTGCCATCAGTGAGTCGAGGACAGGGGACTACGAGCAGTACTTC.

The chain uses TRBV2 and TRBJ2-3; maybe TRBD2 (6 bases). Germline-derived CDR1 and CDR2 are SNHLY and FYNNEI. The CDR3 is 13 amino acids. Trimming pared 9 bases from V and 5 bases from J, leaving 15 bases between. The CDR3 reads CARGDWGRDTQYF. CDR3 nucleotides: TGTGCCAGGGGGGACTGGGGCCGAGATACGCAGTATTTT.

This chain links TRBV6-2 or TRBV6-3 with TRBJ2-2; D call uncertain. Germline lookup yields CDR1 MNHEY and CDR2 SVGEGT. Trimming pared 4 bases from V and 4 bases from J, leaving 22 bases between. This CDR3 comprises 18 residues. CDR3 region: CASSFTLPVPPSTGELFF. The CDR3 nucleotides read TGTGCCAGCAGTTTTACCCTCCCGGTACCACCCTCCACCGGGGAGCTGTTTTTT.